This T cell receptor (beta chain) is from a study of cytomegalovirus exposure and HLA in healthy donors. Study background: Researchers previously reported finding 100 million or so unique TCR beta sequences from 170 million or so T cells. Broader study findings: Most TCR beta V segments were productive about 90% or about 30% of the time in an earlier analysis. Associated with HLA alleles at 0.05 false discovery rate in a later analysis were 16,951 TCR beta sequences. One later analysis reportedly identified an Asian-associated ancestry cluster that showed fewer N-insertions than the approximately 710-donor mean.

The PCR made use of 60 Vbeta and 13 Jbeta primers. Clones were sequenced by immunoSEQ multiplex PCR, and TCRdb holds only the in-frame ones, with some missing. The sample holds about 160,000 clones, approximately 78% seen once. Comments on this clone: Its antigen remains unidentified.

Trimming took 5 bases from V and 0 from J; bases not matched to a gene: 8. CDR3 length: 17 residues. Germline CDR1 MNHEY, CDR2 SMNVEV (reference sequence). The TCR sequence derives from a male donor in good health and CMV-seronegative. Input material: PBMCs. The chain uses TRBV27 and TRBJ2-2, with 8 bases identical to TRBD2. The CDR3 sequence: CASSTRSGRANTGELFF. The DNA for the CDR3 is TGTGCCAGCAGTACGAGAAGCGGGAGAGCGAACACCGGGGAGCTGTTTTTT.